Below, 13 T cell receptor beta chains from the same sample are listed, as sequenced in a study of cytomegalovirus exposure and HLA in healthy donors (dated by TCRdb to 2015 to 2018). Library generation was performed with the immunoSEQ multiplex PCR assay. For the multiplex PCR, a mixture combining 60 forward primers for TCR Vbeta segments and 13 reverse primers for TCR Jbeta segments was used. Here the immuneACCESS table is served through TCRdb, limited to in-frame sequences with V and J called. Missing clones are a known gap in these copies; in checked studies unresolved V genes cover under half, and the rest lacks a known reason. The table for this sample lists roughly 110,000 clones; approximately 79% of them were counted only once. The ten largest clones represent 11% to 15% of the sample. The sequenced sample was PBMCs. The receptors were gathered from a woman in her 40s in good health and CMV-seropositive.

The chain employs TRBV9 and TRBJ1-2, with D possibly TRBD1 on 6 matching bases. The CDR3 length is 14 residues. Between the trimmed V and J ends, which lost 1 base and 6 bases, there was a span of 13 bases. Germline-derived CDR1 and CDR2 are SGDLS and YYNGEE. CDR3 sequence reads: CASSVTPGDHGYTF. The CDR3 DNA is TGTGCCAGCAGCGTAACTCCAGGGGATCATGGCTACACCTTC. Full variable domain (missing parts from reference TRBV9 and TRBJ1-2): DSGVTQTPKHLITATGQRVTLRCSPRSGDLSVYWYQQSLDQGLQFLIQYYNGEERAKGNILERFSAQQFPDLHSELNLSSLELGDSALYFCASSVTPGDHGYTFGSGTRLTVV.

The rearrangement links TRBV7-9 to TRBJ1-2; perhaps TRBD1 as D (5 bases). This CDR3 contains 15 residues. CDR1 and CDR2 from the germline V gene are SEHNR and FQNEAQ (reference sequence). Trimming pared 1 base from V and 1 base from J, leaving 10 bases between. The CDR3 protein is CASSLGAGLNYGYTF. The CDR3 DNA sequence: TGTGCCAGCAGCTTAGGGGCGGGACTTAACTATGGCTACACCTTC.

The chain recombines TRBV7-6 with TRBJ1-4; a possible D gene is TRBD1 (5 bases). CDR3 length: 15 residues. Trimming stripped 1 base from V and 7 bases from J, with 13 bases between. From germline, CDR1 is SGHVS and CDR2 FNYEAQ. The CDR3 loop reads CASSLGAGRIEKLFF. The CDR3 nucleotides read TGTGCCAGCAGCTTAGGGGCAGGGCGGATTGAAAAACTGTTTTTT.

This clone was seen a handful of times. The chain couples TRBV5-4 to TRBJ2-7, with 7 bases aligning to TRBD2. The CDR3 runs 14 residues. Germline V gene sequence: CDR1 SGHNT, CDR2 YYREEE (reference sequence). The CDR3 is CATREGTKPYEQYF. CDR3 DNA sequence: TGTGCTACAAGGGAGGGAACGAAACCCTACGAGCAGTACTTC.

This clone was recorded a few times. For the CDR3, the DNA is TGTGCCAGCAGCTTACAATATCTCGGGGGGGCACATACGCAGTATTTT. It codes for CASSLQYLGGAHTQYF. The V and J genes are TRBV7-2 and TRBJ2-3; 8 nucleotides agree with TRBD2. J gave up 7 bases and V 2 bases, and 11 bases lay outside the gene matches. The CDR3 loop spans 16 amino acids. Per germline, CDR1 SGHTA and CDR2 FQGNSA. The variable domain in full, completed from reference TRBV7-2 and TRBJ2-3, reads GAGVSQSPSNKVTEKGKDVELRCDPISGHTALYWYRQSLGQGLEFLIYFQGNSAPDKSGLPSDRFSAERTGGSVSTLTIQRTQQEDSAVYLCASSLQYLGGAHTQYFGPGTRLTVL.

This clone was found a few times. J is TRBJ2-7 and V is TRBV15; tentatively, D is TRBD2 (5 bases). The length of the CDR3 is 13 residues. The germline V gene encodes CDR1 LNHNV and CDR2 YYDKDF (reference sequence). V was pared by 4 bases and J by 4 bases, with 11 bases between. CDR3 nucleotides: TGTGCCACCAGCAAGAATGGAGGATACGAGCAGTACTTC. The encoded protein is CATSKNGGYEQYF.

This chain joins TRBV6-5 and TRBJ1-1, with 10 bases identical to TRBD1. Germline trimming cut 8 bases from V and 4 bases from J; bases unmatched to any gene: 7. The CDR3 length is 14 residues. CDR1 MNHEY and CDR2 SVGAGI come from the germline V gene. The CDR3 reads CASGPGDRGTEAFF. The CDR3 DNA reads as TGTGCCAGCGGTCCCGGGGACAGGGGCACTGAAGCTTTCTTT.

The chain combines TRBV5-5 with TRBJ1-2; tentative D call: TRBD1 (5 bases). The germline gives CDR1 SGHKS, CDR2 YYEKEE (reference sequence). The CDR3 length is 14 residues. V shed 0 bases and J shed 8 bases, with 14 bases lying between them. CDR3 protein: CASSLGGRSDGYTF. The CDR3 DNA follows: TGTGCCAGCAGCTTGGGGGGCAGATCAGACGGCTACACCTTC.

The chain links TRBV5-4 to TRBJ1-4; 8 bases match TRBD1. The CDR3 has 15 residues. Germline CDR1 reads SGHNT; CDR2 reads YYREEE (reference sequence). The V segment lost 0 bases and the J segment 8 bases; nucleotides outside the gene matches: 6. CDR3 residues: CASSLAGGVNEKLFF. For the CDR3, the DNA is TGTGCCAGCAGCTTGGCAGGGGGCGTTAACGAAAAACTGTTTTTT.

The gene calls are TRBV27 and TRBJ1-2; TRBD1 matches at 9 bases. Trimming cost V 8 bases and J 0 bases; bases outside gene matches: 10. Germline loops: CDR1 MNHEY, CDR2 SMNVEV (reference sequence). The CDR3 contains 16 residues. CDR3: CASCPGTGRTNYGYTF. In DNA form, the CDR3 reads TGTGCCAGCTGCCCCGGGACAGGGAGAACTAACTATGGCTACACCTTC.

This clone has just one count. This chain links TRBV13 with TRBJ1-1; the D gene is possibly TRBD1 (5 bases). V was cut by 5 bases and J by 3 bases, with 16 bases left in between. This CDR3 is built from 15 residues. Germline lookup yields CDR1 PRHDT and CDR2 FYEKMQ (reference sequence). CDR3 sequence: CASSATASQDTEAFF. CDR3 in DNA: TGTGCCAGCAGCGCAACCGCATCACAGGACACTGAAGCTTTCTTT.

This rearrangement joins TRBV2 to TRBJ1-5; D call uncertain. The ends were cut back, 6 bases at V and 0 bases at J, with 12 bases in the middle. The length of the CDR3 is 15 residues. Germline assignment: CDR1 SNHLY and CDR2 FYNNEI. The CDR3 region is CASRSAGYSNQPQHF. CDR3 nucleotides: TGTGCCAGCAGGTCTGCGGGATATAGCAATCAGCCCCAGCATTTT.

The chain recombines TRBV7-2 with TRBJ2-3; D ambiguous. The CDR3 has 12 amino acids. Germline CDR1 reads SGHTA; CDR2 reads FQGNSA. Between the trimmed V and J ends, which lost 5 bases and 6 bases, there was a span of 9 bases. The CDR3 here is CASSPYSDTQYF. CDR3 in DNA: TGTGCCAGCAGCCCCTATTCGGATACGCAGTATTTT. Supplemented by reference TRBV7-2 and TRBJ2-3, the full variable domain reads GAGVSQSPSNKVTEKGKDVELRCDPISGHTALYWYRQSLGQGLEFLIYFQGNSAPDKSGLPSDRFSAERTGGSVSTLTIQRTQQEDSAVYLCASSPYSDTQYFGPGTRLTVL.